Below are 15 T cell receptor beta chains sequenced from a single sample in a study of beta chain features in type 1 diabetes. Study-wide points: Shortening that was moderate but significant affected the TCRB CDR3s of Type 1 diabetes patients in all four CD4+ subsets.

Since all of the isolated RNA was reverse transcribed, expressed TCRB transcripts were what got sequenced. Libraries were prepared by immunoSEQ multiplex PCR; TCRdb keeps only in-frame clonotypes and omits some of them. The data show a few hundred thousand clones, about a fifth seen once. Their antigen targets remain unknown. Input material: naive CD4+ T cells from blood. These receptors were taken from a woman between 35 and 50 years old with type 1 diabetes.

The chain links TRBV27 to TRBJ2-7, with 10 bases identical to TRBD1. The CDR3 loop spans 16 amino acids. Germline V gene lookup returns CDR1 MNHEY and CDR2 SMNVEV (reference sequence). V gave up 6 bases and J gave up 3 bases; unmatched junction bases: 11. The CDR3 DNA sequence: TGTGCCAGCAGGCCGGGACAGGGGAAGGCTAACTACGAGCAGTACTTC. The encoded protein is CASRPGQGKANYEQYF.

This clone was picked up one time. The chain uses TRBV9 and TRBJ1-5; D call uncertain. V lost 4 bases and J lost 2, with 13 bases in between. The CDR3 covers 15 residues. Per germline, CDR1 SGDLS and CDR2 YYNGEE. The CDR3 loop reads CASSSEVGGNQPQHF. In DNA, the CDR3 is TGTGCCAGCAGCTCCGAGGTGGGAGGCAATCAGCCCCAGCATTTT.

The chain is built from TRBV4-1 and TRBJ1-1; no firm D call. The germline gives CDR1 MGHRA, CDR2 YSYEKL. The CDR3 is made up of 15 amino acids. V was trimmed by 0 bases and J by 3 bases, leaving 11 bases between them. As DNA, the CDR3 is TGCGCCAGCAGCCAAGAGGTGGAACGGGACACTGAAGCTTTCTTT. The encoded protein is CASSQEVERDTEAFF.

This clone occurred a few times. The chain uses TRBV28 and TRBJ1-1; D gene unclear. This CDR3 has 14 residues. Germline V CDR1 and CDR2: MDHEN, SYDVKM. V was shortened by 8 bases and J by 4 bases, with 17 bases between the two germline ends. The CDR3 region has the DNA TGTGCCAGCGACCGAGGCGGGGATGGCACTGAAGCTTTCTTT. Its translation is CASDRGGDGTEAFF.

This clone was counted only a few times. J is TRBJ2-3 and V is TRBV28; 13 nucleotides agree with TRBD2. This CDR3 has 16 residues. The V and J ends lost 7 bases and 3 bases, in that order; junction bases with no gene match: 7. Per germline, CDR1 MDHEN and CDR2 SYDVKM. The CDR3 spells CASTRTSGRKTDTQYF. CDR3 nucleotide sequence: TGTGCCAGCACCCGGACTAGCGGGAGAAAGACAGATACGCAGTATTTT.

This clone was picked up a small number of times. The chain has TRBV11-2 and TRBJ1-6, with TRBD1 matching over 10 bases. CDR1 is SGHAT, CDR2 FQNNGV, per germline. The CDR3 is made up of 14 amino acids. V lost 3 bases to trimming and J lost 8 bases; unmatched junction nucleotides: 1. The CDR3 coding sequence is TGTGCCAGCAGCTTCGGGACAGGGGATTCACCCCTCCACTTT. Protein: CASSFGTGDSPLHF.

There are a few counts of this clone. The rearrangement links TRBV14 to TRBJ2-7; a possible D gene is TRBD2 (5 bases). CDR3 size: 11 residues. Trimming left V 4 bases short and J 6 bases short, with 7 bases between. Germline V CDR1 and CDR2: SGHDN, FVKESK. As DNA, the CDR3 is TGTGCCAGCAGCCTTCGGGGCGAGCAGTACTTC. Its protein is CASSLRGEQYF.

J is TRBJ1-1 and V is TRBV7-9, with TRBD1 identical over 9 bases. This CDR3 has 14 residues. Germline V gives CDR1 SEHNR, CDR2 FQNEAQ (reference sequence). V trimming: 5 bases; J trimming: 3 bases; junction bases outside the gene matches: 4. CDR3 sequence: CASSLGQGDTEAFF. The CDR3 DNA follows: TGTGCCAGCAGCCTGGGACAGGGTGACACTGAAGCTTTCTTT.

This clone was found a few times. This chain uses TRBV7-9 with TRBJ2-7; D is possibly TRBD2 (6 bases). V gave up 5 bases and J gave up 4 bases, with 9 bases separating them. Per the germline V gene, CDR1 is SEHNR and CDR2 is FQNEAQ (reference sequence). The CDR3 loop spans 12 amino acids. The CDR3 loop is CASSRDFYEQYF. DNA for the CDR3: TGTGCCAGCAGCCGGGACTTTTACGAGCAGTACTTC.

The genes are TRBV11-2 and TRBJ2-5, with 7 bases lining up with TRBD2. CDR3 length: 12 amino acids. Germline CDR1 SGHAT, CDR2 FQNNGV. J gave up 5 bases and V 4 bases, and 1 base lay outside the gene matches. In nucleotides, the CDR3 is TGTGCCAGCAGCTGGGGGGGGGAGACCCAGTACTTC. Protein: CASSWGGETQYF.

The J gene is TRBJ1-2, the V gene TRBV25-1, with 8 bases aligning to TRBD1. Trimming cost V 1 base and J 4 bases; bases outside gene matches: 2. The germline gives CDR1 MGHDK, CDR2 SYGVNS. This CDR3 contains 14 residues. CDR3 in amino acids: CASSESDRGYGYTF. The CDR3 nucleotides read TGTGCCAGCAGTGAATCAGACAGGGGCTATGGCTACACCTTC.

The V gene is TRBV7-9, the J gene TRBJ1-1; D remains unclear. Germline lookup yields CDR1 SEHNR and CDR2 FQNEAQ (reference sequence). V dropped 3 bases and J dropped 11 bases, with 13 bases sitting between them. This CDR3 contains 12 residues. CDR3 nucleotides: TGTGCCAGCAGCTTCGTCGAGTCGTGGGCTTTCTTT. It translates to CASSFVESWAFF.

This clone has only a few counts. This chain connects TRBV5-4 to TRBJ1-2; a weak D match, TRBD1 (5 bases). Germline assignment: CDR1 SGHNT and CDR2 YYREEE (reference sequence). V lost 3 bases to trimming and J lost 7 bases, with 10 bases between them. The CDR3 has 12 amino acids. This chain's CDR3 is CASSSTASGYTF. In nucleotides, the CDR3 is TGTGCCAGCAGCTCGACAGCATCTGGCTACACCTTC.

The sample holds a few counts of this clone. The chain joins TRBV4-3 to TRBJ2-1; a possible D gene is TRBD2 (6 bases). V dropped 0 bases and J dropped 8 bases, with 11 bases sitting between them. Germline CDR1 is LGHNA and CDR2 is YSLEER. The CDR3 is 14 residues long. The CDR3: CASSQERGRHEQFF. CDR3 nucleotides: TGCGCCAGCAGCCAAGAGCGGGGTAGGCATGAGCAGTTCTTC.

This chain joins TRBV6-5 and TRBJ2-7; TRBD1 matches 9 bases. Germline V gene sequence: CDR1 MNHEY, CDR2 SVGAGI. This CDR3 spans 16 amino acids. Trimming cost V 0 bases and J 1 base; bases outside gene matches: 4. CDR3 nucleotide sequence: TGTGCCAGCAGTTACTCGGGACAGGGACCTTCCTACGAGCAGTACTTC. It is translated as CASSYSGQGPSYEQYF.